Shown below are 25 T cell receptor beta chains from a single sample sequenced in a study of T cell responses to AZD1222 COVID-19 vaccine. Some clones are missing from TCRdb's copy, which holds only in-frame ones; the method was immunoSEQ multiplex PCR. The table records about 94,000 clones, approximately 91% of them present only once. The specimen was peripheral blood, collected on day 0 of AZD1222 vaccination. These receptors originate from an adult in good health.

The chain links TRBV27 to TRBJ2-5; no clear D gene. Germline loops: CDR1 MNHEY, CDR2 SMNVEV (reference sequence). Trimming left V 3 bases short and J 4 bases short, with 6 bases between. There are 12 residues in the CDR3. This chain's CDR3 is CASSFNGETQYF. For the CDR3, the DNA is TGTGCCAGCAGTTTTAATGGAGAGACCCAGTACTTC.

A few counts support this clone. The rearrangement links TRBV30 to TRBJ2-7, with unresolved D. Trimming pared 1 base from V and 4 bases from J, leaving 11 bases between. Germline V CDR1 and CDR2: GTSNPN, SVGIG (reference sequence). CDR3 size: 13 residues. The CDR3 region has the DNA TGTGCCTGGAGTGGCCTCACTGGGTACGAGCAGTACTTC. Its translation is CAWSGLTGYEQYF.

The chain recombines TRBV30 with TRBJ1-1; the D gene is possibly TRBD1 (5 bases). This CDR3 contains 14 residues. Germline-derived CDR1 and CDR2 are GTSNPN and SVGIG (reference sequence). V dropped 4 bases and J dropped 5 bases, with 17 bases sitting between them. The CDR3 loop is CAWTRGGRGTEAFF. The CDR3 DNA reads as TGTGCCTGGACCCGGGGGGGGAGGGGTACTGAAGCTTTCTTT.

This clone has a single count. The CDR3 region has the DNA TGTGCCATCAGTCTTGGGAACACTGAAGCTTTCTTT. Its protein product is CAISLGNTEAFF. The V call is TRBV10-3, the J call TRBJ1-1; D call uncertain. V lost 5 bases and J lost 1, with 5 bases in between. The CDR3 spans 12 residues. Germline V gene sequence: CDR1 ENHRY, CDR2 SYGVKD.

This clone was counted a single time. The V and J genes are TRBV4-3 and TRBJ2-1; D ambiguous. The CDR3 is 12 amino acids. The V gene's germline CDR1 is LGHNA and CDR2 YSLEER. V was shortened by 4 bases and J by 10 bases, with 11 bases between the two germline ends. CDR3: CASSRTRNEQFF. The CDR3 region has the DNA TGCGCCAGCAGCCGAACAAGGAACGAGCAGTTCTTC.

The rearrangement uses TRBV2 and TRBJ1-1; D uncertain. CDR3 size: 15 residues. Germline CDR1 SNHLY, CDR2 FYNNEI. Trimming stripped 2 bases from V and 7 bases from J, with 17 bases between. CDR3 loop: CASSEKAAGRLEAFF. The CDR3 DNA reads TGTGCCAGCAGTGAAAAGGCAGCGGGCCGTCTTGAAGCTTTCTTT.

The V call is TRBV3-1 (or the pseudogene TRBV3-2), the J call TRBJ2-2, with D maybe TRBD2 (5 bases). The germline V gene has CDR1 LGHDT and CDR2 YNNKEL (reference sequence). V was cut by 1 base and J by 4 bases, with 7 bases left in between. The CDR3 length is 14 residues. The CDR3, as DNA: TGTGCCAGCAGCCAAGCCCGGGGCACCGGGGAGCTGTTTTTT. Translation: CASSQARGTGELFF.

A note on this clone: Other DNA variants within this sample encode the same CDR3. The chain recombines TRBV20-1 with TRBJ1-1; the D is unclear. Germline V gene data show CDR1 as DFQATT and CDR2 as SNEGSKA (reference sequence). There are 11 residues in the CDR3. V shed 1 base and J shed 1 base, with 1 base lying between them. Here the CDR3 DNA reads TGCAGTGCTAGAGGGAACACTGAAGCTTTCTTT. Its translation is CSARGNTEAFF.

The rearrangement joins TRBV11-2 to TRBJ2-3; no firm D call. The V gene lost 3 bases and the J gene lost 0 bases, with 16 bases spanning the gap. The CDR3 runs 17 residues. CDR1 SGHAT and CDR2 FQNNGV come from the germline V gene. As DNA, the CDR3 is TGTGCCAGCAGCTTCGCCAGAACACCCTTTAGCACAGATACGCAGTATTTT. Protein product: CASSFARTPFSTDTQYF.

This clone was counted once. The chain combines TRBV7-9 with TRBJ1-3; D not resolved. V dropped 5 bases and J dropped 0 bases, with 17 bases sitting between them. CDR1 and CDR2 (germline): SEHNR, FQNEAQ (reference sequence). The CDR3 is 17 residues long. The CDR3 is CASSRRSNWSSGNTIYF. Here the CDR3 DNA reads TGTGCCAGCAGCCGTCGATCAAATTGGAGCTCTGGAAACACCATATATTTT. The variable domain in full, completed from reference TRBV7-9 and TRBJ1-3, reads DTGVSQNPRHKITKRGQNVTFRCDPISEHNRLYWYRQTLGQGPEFLTYFQNEAQLEKSRLLSDRFSAERPKGSFSTLEIQRTEQGDSAMYLCASSRRSNWSSGNTIYFGEGSWLTVV.

CDR3 region: CASSRSYEQYF. The DNA for the CDR3 is TGTGCCAGCAGCAGGAGCTACGAGCAGTACTTC. This rearrangement joins TRBV3-1 (or the pseudogene TRBV3-2) to TRBJ2-7; D is undetermined. The CDR3 is made up of 11 amino acids. Germline lookup yields CDR1 LGHDT and CDR2 YNNKEL (reference sequence). The ends were cut back, 5 bases at V and 3 bases at J, with 5 bases in the middle.

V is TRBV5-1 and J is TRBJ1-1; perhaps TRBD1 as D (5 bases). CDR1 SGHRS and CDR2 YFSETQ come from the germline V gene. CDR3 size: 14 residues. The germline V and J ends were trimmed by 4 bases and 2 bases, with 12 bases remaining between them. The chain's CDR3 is CASSAGGANTEAFF. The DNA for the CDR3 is TGCGCCAGCAGCGCGGGTGGGGCAAACACTGAAGCTTTCTTT.

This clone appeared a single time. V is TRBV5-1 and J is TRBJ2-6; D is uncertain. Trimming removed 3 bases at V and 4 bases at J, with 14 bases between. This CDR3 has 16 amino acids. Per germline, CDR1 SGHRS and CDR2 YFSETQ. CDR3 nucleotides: TGCGCCAGCAGCTCAACGCCCGTCGCGGGGGCCAACGTCCTGACTTTC. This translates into CASSSTPVAGANVLTF.

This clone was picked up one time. CDR3 residues: CASSTRDSRTEAFF. CDR3 bases: TGTGCCAGCAGTACAAGGGACAGCAGGACTGAAGCTTTCTTT. This rearrangement joins TRBV6-5 to TRBJ1-1, with 7 bases that match TRBD1. The germline CDR1 and CDR2 sequences are MNHEY and SVGAGI. The CDR3 consists of 14 residues. V gave up 5 bases and J gave up 5 bases; unmatched junction bases: 8.

In DNA form, the CDR3 reads TGTGCCAGCAGCTTGGGGGATATTGTCTCTGGAAACACCATATATTTT. Its protein is CASSLGDIVSGNTIYF. V gene TRBV5-8 combines with J gene TRBJ1-3; D not resolved. Germline V gives CDR1 SGHTS, CDR2 YDEGEE. This CDR3 has 16 amino acids. V was shortened by 0 bases and J by 0 bases, with 10 bases between the two germline ends. Filled out from reference TRBV5-8 and TRBJ1-3, the complete variable domain reads EAGVTQSPTHLIKTRGQQATLRCSPISGHTSVYWYQQALGLGLQFLLWYDEGEERNRGNFPPRFSGRQFPNYSSELNVNALELEDSALYLCASSLGDIVSGNTIYFGEGSWLTVV.

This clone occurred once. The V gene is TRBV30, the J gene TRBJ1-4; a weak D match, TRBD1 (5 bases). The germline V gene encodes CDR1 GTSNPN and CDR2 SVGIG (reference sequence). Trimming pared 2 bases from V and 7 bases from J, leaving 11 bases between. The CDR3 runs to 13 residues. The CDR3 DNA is TGTGCCTGGAGTCCTAAGGGGTCTGAAAAACTGTTTTTT. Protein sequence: CAWSPKGSEKLFF. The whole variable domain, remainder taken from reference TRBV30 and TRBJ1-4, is SQTIHQWPATLVQPVGSPLSLECTVEGTSNPNLYWYRQAAGRGLQLLFYSVGIGQISSEVPQNLSASRPQDRQFILSSKKLLLSDSGFYLCAWSPKGSEKLFFGSGTQLSVL.

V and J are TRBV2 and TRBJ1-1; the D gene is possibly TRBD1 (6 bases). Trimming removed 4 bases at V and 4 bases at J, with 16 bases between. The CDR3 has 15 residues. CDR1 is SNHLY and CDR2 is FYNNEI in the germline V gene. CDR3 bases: TGTGCCAGCAGTGCCGGGGGGGCAACGGGCACTGAAGCTTTCTTT. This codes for CASSAGGATGTEAFF. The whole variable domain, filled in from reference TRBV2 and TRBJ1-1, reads EPEVTQTPSHQVTQMGQEVILRCVPISNHLYFYWYRQILGQKVEFLVSFYNNEISEKSEIFDDQFSVERPDGSNFTLKIRSTKLEDSAMYFCASSAGGATGTEAFFGQGTRLTVV.

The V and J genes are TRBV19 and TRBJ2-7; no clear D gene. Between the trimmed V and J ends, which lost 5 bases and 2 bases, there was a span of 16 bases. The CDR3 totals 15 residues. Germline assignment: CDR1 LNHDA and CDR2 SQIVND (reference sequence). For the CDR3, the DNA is TGTGCCAGTAGTGCCCCCGGATACCCCGCCTACGAGCAGTACTTC. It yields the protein CASSAPGYPAYEQYF.

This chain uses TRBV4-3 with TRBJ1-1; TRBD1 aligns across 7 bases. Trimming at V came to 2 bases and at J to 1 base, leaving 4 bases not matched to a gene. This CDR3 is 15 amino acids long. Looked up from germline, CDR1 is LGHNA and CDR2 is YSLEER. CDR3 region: CASSQPTGPNTEAFF. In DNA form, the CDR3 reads TGCGCCAGCAGCCAACCGACAGGGCCGAACACTGAAGCTTTCTTT.

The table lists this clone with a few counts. The CDR3 bases are TGTGCCAGCAGTTACCCGACAGGGGACAATGAAAAACTGTTTTTT. This sequence encodes CASSYPTGDNEKLFF. The chain carries TRBV25-1 and TRBJ1-4, with 8 bases fitting TRBD1. The junction had 7 bases not matched to a gene; V was cut back by 5 bases and J by 5 bases. In germline, CDR1 is MGHDK, CDR2 SYGVNS. The CDR3 extends over 15 amino acids.

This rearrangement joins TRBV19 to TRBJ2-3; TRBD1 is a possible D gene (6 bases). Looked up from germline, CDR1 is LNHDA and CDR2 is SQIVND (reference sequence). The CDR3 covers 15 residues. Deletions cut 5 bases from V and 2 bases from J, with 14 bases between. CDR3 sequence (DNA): TGTGCCAGTAGTCCGCAAACAGGGCACACAGATACGCAGTATTTT. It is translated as CASSPQTGHTDTQYF.

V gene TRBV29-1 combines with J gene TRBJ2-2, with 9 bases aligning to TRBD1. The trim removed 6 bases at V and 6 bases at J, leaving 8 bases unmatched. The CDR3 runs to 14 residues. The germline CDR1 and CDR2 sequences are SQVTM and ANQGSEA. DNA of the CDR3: TGCAGCGTGAAACCGACAGGGGGGGCCGGGGAGCTGTTTTTT. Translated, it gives CSVKPTGGAGELFF.

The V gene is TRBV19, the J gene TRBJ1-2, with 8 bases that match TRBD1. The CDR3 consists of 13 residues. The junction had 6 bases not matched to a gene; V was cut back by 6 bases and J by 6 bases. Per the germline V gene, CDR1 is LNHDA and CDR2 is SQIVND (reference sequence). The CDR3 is CASSQDREDGYTF. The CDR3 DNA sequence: TGTGCCAGTAGCCAGGACAGGGAAGATGGCTACACCTTC.

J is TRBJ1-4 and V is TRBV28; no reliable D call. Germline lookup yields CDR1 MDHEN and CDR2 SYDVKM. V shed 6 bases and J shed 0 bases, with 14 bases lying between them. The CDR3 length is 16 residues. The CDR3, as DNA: TGTGCCAGCAGACCTCACCAAACTGCAACTAATGAAAAACTGTTTTTT. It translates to CASRPHQTATNEKLFF.

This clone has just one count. The CDR3 is CASTLGQGLTMQRNTIYF. CDR3 coding DNA: TGCGCCAGCACCCTGGGACAGGGTTTGACCATGCAGAGAAACACCATATATTTT. The chain uses TRBV5-1 and TRBJ1-3, with TRBD1 identical over 9 bases. V dropped 6 bases and J dropped 5; count of bases not matched to a gene: 18. CDR1 and CDR2 from the germline V gene are SGHRS and YFSETQ. The CDR3 extends over 18 amino acids.